What follows is one TCR beta chain and its context. Its antigen is undetermined. This record comes from a study of cytomegalovirus exposure and HLA in healthy donors. For the study at large: The use of the same platform for the 120 or so validation repertoires and the roughly 680 first-cohort repertoires was reported by a later analysis. General study points: Subsequent analysis of the 100 to 150 validation repertoires found a tendency for first-cohort TCR clusters to co-occur.

The CDR3 totals 13 residues. The ends lost 8 bases at V and 4 bases at J; junction bases unmatched: 6. In germline, CDR1 is SNHLY, CDR2 FYNNEI. TCRdb's table, derived via immunoSEQ multiplex PCR, lists solely in-frame clones and lacks some. This table has about 330,000 clones, 80% to 90% appearing once. Sequenced material: PBMCs. V usage is TRBV2 and J usage is TRBJ2-7, with 9 bases fitting TRBD2. This TCR derives from a woman between 18 and 30 years old in good health and CMV-seronegative. The CDR3 bases are TGTGCCAGCTTGGAGACTAGCGGATACGAGCAGTACTTC. It translates to CASLETSGYEQYF.